This TCR beta chain was captured in a study of T cell repertoires in cytomegalovirus infection. Study at large: TCR beta signatures that were public indicated CMV infection and matching HLA type.

Details on this clonotype: Its antigen is unknown.

Whole-study findings and limits: Clonotype analysis showed dominance of the ex vivo response by HLA-C-restricted CMV-specific TCR beta clonotypes. Summed frequency of public TCR beta families distinguished CMV carriers with the relevant HLA.

The CDR3 length is 15 residues. J gave up 7 bases and V 5 bases, and 9 bases lay outside the gene matches. TCRdb independently ran MiXCR on the reads; one entry per CDR3 protein. The table has roughly 180,000 distinct CDR3 sequences, 17% seen once. Sequencing used CD8+ T cells from PBMCs. The TCR comes from a human donor in good health (CMV status not recorded). Some clones in this sample may be carry-over from other donors' samples. The V and J genes are TRBV12-3 or TRBV12-4 and TRBJ2-7; 12 positions agree with TRBD1. DNA of the CDR3: TGTGCCAGCAGTACGGCGGGACAGGGGGCGCGTGAGCAGTACTTC. Amino acids: CASSTAGQGAREQYF.